Shown below are 18 T cell receptor beta chains from a single sample sequenced in a study of T cell changes during pregnancy in multiple sclerosis. Data came from immunoSEQ multiplex PCR; TCRdb stores just in-frame clones and leaves some out. This sample has 30,000 or so clones, with more than 75% found just once. The specimen was CD8+ T cells from peripheral blood mononuclear cells, collected after pregnancy. Source of these receptors: a female donor with multiple sclerosis, enrolled in a pregnancy study.

This clone has just one count. The rearrangement joins TRBV27 to TRBJ2-7, with D possibly TRBD2 on 5 matching bases. The CDR3 is 15 residues long. V was clipped by 5 bases and J by 3 bases, with 17 bases between them. The germline gives CDR1 MNHEY, CDR2 SMNVEV (reference sequence). CDR3: CASSPRGYVLYEQYF. The DNA for the CDR3 is TGTGCCAGCAGTCCTCGAGGGTATGTACTCTACGAGCAGTACTTC.

V usage is TRBV11-3 and J usage is TRBJ1-1; maybe TRBD1 (6 bases). The CDR3 is 17 residues long. Germline loops: CDR1 SGHNT, CDR2 YENEEA. V was pared by 4 bases and J by 3 bases, with 21 bases between. CDR3 DNA sequence: TGTGCCAGCAGCTCCCCGAGGGGGGGTCTAACGGACACTGAAGCTTTCTTT. This codes for CASSSPRGGLTDTEAFF. Supplemented by reference TRBV11-3 and TRBJ1-1, the full variable domain reads EAGVVQSPRYKIIEKKQPVAFWCNPISGHNTLYWYLQNLGQGPELLIRYENEEAVDDSQLPKDRFSAERLKGVDSTLKIQPAELGDSAVYLCASSSPRGGLTDTEAFFGQGTRLTVV.

The V call is TRBV4-3, the J call TRBJ1-2, with 8 bases aligning to TRBD1. Looked up from germline, CDR1 is LGHNA and CDR2 is YSLEER. The length of the CDR3 is 15 residues. V lost 0 bases to trimming and J lost 6 bases; unmatched junction nucleotides: 6. CDR3: CASSQEWTGNNGYTF. Written as DNA, the CDR3 is TGCGCCAGCAGCCAAGAATGGACAGGGAACAATGGCTACACCTTC.

The V and J genes are TRBV13 and TRBJ1-1; no clear D. Looked up from germline, CDR1 is PRHDT and CDR2 is FYEKMQ (reference sequence). CDR3 size: 13 residues. V gave up 1 base and J gave up 0 bases, with 3 bases separating them. The CDR3, as DNA: TGTGCCAGCAGCTTAGTCTTGAACACTGAAGCTTTCTTT. Protein sequence: CASSLVLNTEAFF.

CDR3 nucleotides: TGTGCCCCCTCGGGGTGGCAGGGGTATACCTACGAGCAGTACTTC. Translated, it gives CAPSGWQGYTYEQYF. The J gene is TRBJ2-7, the V gene TRBV9; D is perhaps TRBD1 (6 bases). V lost 10 bases and J lost 2, with 22 bases in between. Germline loops: CDR1 SGDLS, CDR2 YYNGEE. This CDR3 spans 15 amino acids.

The sample holds a few counts of this clone. The V gene is TRBV30, the J gene TRBJ1-1; TRBD1 matches at 7 bases. This CDR3 is built from 13 residues. Germline V CDR1 and CDR2: GTSNPN, SVGIG (reference sequence). With V trimmed by 5 bases and J by 3 bases, 6 bases remained unmatched. DNA of the CDR3: TGTGCCTGGGATTTAGGGGGCGACACTGAAGCTTTCTTT. Protein: CAWDLGGDTEAFF.

The genes are TRBV7-2 and TRBJ1-6; 12 positions match TRBD1. V trimming: 2 bases; J trimming: 3 bases; junction bases outside the gene matches: 8. The CDR3 is 19 amino acids. Germline CDR1 SGHTA, CDR2 FQGNSA. The CDR3, as DNA: TGTGCCAGCAGCTTAAGGGGACAGGGGGCTAATCGCTATAATTCACCCCTCCACTTT. It specifies CASSLRGQGANRYNSPLHF.

The gene calls are TRBV29-1 and TRBJ2-1; D is possibly TRBD2 (5 bases). The germline V and J ends were trimmed by 2 bases and 10 bases, with 21 bases remaining between them. The CDR3 covers 15 residues. Germline CDR1 SQVTM, CDR2 ANQGSEA. CDR3 coding DNA: TGCAGCGTTGAAACCCCTCGCGCGGTCAGGAGGGAGCAGTTCTTC. Translation gives CSVETPRAVRREQFF.

V is TRBV13 and J is TRBJ2-1, with D tentatively TRBD1 (6 bases). Germline values: CDR1 PRHDT, CDR2 FYEKMQ (reference sequence). This CDR3 has 15 residues. Trimming shortened V by 3 bases and J by 2 bases, and 11 bases separated the two germline ends. The DNA for the CDR3 is TGTGCCAGCAGCTTCCGGGACACGACCTACAATGAGCAGTTCTTC. Translating gives CASSFRDTTYNEQFF.

This chain joins TRBV7-6 and TRBJ2-7, with D perhaps matching TRBD1 (6 bases). The CDR3 runs 14 residues. CDR1 is SGHVS and CDR2 is FNYEAQ in the germline V gene. The V gene lost 5 bases and the J gene lost 5 bases, with 16 bases spanning the gap. This CDR3 reads CASSPTITGNEQYF. The CDR3 nucleotides are TGTGCCAGCAGCCCGACCATTACAGGGAACGAGCAGTACTTC.

The rearrangement links TRBV5-8 to TRBJ1-1; TRBD1 agrees at 8 bases. V was pared by 3 bases and J by 1 base, with 8 bases of the junction left unmatched. The CDR3 covers 16 residues. Germline CDR1 is SGHTS and CDR2 is YDEGEE. DNA of the CDR3: TGTGCCAGCAGCTCTCGCAGGGGGCGGACGAACACTGAAGCTTTCTTT. It translates to CASSSRRGRTNTEAFF.

V is TRBV1 and J is TRBJ2-1; no DNA check was done on the table's D call, TRBD2. TRBV1 has pseudogene status. CDR3 length: 15 amino acids. The CDR3 loop is CTSSQDRRRYNEQFF. CDR3 DNA: TGCACCAGCAGCCAAGATAGGCGGCGGTACAATGAGCAGTTCTTC.

The chain combines TRBV4-3 with TRBJ1-1; 10 bases are shared with TRBD1. CDR3 size: 17 residues. Looked up from germline, CDR1 is LGHNA and CDR2 is YSLEER. With V trimmed by 3 bases and J by 10 bases, 17 bases remained unmatched. The CDR3 spells CASSQGTGDYDFFRAFF. The CDR3 DNA follows: TGCGCCAGCAGCCAGGGGACAGGGGATTATGACTTTTTTAGAGCTTTCTTT.

This sequence joins TRBV7-9 and TRBJ2-3; D is possibly TRBD2 (6 bases). This CDR3 is 14 amino acids long. V was pared by 2 bases and J by 2 bases, with 8 bases between. The V gene's germline CDR1 is SEHNR and CDR2 FQNEAQ (reference sequence). The CDR3 reads CASSLPSATDTQYF. The CDR3 nucleotides read TGTGCCAGCAGCTTACCTAGCGCCACAGATACGCAGTATTTT.

This clone came up once. The chain joins TRBV2 to TRBJ2-7, with no clear D. V lost 1 base and J lost 3, with 13 bases in between. The length of the CDR3 is 15 residues. Germline CDR1 SNHLY, CDR2 FYNNEI. This chain's CDR3 is CASSEGRSLDYEQYF. CDR3 nucleotides: TGTGCCAGCAGTGAAGGTCGGAGTCTTGACTACGAGCAGTACTTC.

V is TRBV11-2 and J is TRBJ1-5; 8 bases are a match to TRBD1. This CDR3 contains 14 residues. Per the germline V gene, CDR1 is SGHAT and CDR2 is FQNNGV. V shed 5 bases, J shed 5 bases, and the junction held 5 bases outside the gene matches. The CDR3 DNA reads as TGTGCCAGCAGCCAGGACAGGGTAGATCAGCCCCAGCATTTT. It yields the protein CASSQDRVDQPQHF.

The rearrangement links TRBV9 to TRBJ2-1; D is possibly TRBD2 (6 bases). The length of the CDR3 is 12 residues. In germline, CDR1 is SGDLS, CDR2 YYNGEE. The V end was cut by 0 bases, the J end by 9 bases, with 7 bases between. The CDR3 protein is CASSVVGGEQFF. In DNA, the CDR3 is TGTGCCAGCAGCGTAGTGGGAGGTGAGCAGTTCTTC.

This clone came up once. The V and J genes are TRBV7-8 and TRBJ2-2; no firm D call. Germline loops: CDR1 SGHVS, CDR2 FQNEAQ. This CDR3 region has 15 residues. Trimming took 7 bases from V and 3 from J, leaving 15 bases between them. The CDR3 sequence: CASNLLGAHTGELFF. CDR3 nucleotides: TGTGCCAGCAACTTGCTAGGAGCGCACACCGGGGAGCTGTTTTTT.